Below, one T cell receptor beta chain is given with its context. The clone's antigen remains unknown. No qualities accompany the bases; no much larger clone lies one base away. The data are from a study of post-analysis software for immune sequencing data (dated by TCRdb to between 2014 and 2017). Study-wide context: Relapsing-remitting, secondary progressive and progressive-relapsing multiple sclerosis were recorded as disease courses, and subtype annotation was lacking for some patients. The multiple sclerosis patient repertoires were compared with about a dozen previously published healthy control repertoires from donors aged about 6 to 25 years. A subset of samples was prepared in parallel using single-end sample barcoding, then pooled and co-amplified after Illumina adapter ligation. The paper as a whole reports these results and caveats: Strong co-clustering of samples prepared in the same batch was shown by direct clustering with F measure, prompting a batch-effect correction. The control group was slightly older than the multiple sclerosis patient group. Patients showed significantly higher frequencies than controls for five TRBV segments, among them TRBV5-6, TRBV5-1 and TRBV20-1. Significantly lower normalized Chao1 diversity was found in multiple sclerosis patients than in controls, suggesting substantial peripheral T-cell clonal expansion.

Trimming costs V 0 bases and J 0 bases, and their ends lie 10 bases apart. CDR3 length: 16 amino acids, cysteine to phenylalanine. Only CDR3 DNA is held: 48 bases, read in frame from base 1. The germline V gene sets CDR1 to SGHDT and CDR2 to YYEEEE. TCR beta repertoires were profiled from peripheral blood of roughly 13 young patients with multiple sclerosis to demonstrate the VDJtools post-analysis software. The multiple sclerosis patients were children and adolescents ranging in age from about 6 to 17 years. Libraries were prepared through PCR. The sample was run on an Illumina HiSeq 2500. Unique molecular identifiers were incorporated into TCR beta cDNA libraries to reduce PCR and sequencing biases. Approximately 500,000 cDNA molecules were obtained per 1 to 10 million input T cells, so each molecule approximated one T cell. The patient libraries were prepared and sequenced with the same protocol used for the earlier healthy control dataset. Samples belonging to the same batch were prepared together, multiplexed and sequenced on a shared HiSeq lane. The authors processed their data as follows. MIGEC was used to process the raw barcoded reads, and molecular identifier groups with only a single read were discarded before consensus assembly and CDR3 extraction. VDJtools was used for post-analysis of the clonotype tables, with diversity normalized by down-sampling every dataset to the smallest sample size. In repertoire overlap clustering, CDR3 amino acid sequences, but not nucleotide sequences, were matched to correct batch-related cross-sample contamination. The raw public data were reprocessed by TCRdb itself: fastp quality trimming at Q25, MiXCR clonotype calling, in-frame beta chains only. For every CDR3 protein sequence, its rows merge into one entry that carries the most common genes and DNA. Clone size and V and J calls follow TCRdb, not the original study. For this sample there are 500,000 to 600,000 distinct CDR3 sequences; roughly 47% appear just once. 1.5% to 2% of the sample lies in the top ten.

In this chain, TRBV5-6 is recombined with TRBJ1-5, with no confident D gene call. The sequence came from a girl under 18 with multiple sclerosis. The specimen was blood. The nucleotides read TGTGCCAGCAGCTTGGGCTTCGAGGATAGCAATCAGCCCCAGCATTTT. Translation gives CASSLGFEDSNQPQHF.